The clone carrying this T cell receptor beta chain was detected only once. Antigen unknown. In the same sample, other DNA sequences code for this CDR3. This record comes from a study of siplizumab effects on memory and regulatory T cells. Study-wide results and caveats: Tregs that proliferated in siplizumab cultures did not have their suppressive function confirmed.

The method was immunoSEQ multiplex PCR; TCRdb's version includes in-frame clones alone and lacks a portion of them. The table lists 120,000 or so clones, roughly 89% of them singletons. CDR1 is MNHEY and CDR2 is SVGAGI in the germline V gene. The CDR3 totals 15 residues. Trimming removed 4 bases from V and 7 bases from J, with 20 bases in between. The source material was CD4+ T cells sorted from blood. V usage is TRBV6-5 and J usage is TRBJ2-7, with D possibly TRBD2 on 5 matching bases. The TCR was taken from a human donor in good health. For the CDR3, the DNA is TGTGCCAGCAGTTCGGAAGGAGGACGGGCAGGAGAGCAGTACTTC. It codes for CASSSEGGRAGEQYF.